This T cell receptor beta chain originates from a study of human T cells and chemical hapten exposure. The table lists this clonotype with a few counts. The library tagged each cDNA molecule with unique molecular identifiers. TCRdb analysed the 5' RACE reads with MiXCR anew, one entry per CDR3 protein. The sample includes about 80,000 distinct CDR3 sequences, approximately 16% of them seen just once. The template was total RNA from unfractionated whole blood. The origin of this receptor is a female donor in good health.

CDR3 amino acids: CSVAGGSGANVLTF. Here the CDR3 DNA reads TGCAGCGTTGCGGGGGGCTCTGGGGCCAACGTCCTGACTTTC. The rearrangement uses TRBV29-1 and TRBJ2-6; 7 bases agree with TRBD2. Germline V CDR1 and CDR2: SQVTM, ANQGSEA. The length of the CDR3 is 14 residues. J gave up 0 bases and V 4 bases, and 0 bases lay outside the gene matches. Complete variable domain (other parts from reference TRBV29-1 and TRBJ2-6): SAVISQKPSRDICQRGTSLTIQCQVDSQVTMMFWYRQQPGQSLTLIATANQGSEATYESGFVIDKFPISRPNLTFSTLTVSNMSPEDSSIYLCSVAGGSGANVLTFGAGSRLTVL.